Listed here are 13 T cell receptor beta chains from one sample, sequenced in a study of T cells in Graves' hyperthyroidism and ophthalmopathy. From RNA transcripts, TCR beta CDR3 regions were amplified. Initially, a first-round RT-PCR of the TCR CDR3 employed the HTBI primer set. One entry per CDR3 protein, called by TCRdb with MiXCR from the multiplex PCR reads. Of approximately 400,000 distinct CDR3 sequences listed, roughly 14% are singletons. Sequenced input: blood. All receptors come from a man younger than 40 with Graves' hyperthyroidism that later progressed to Graves' ophthalmopathy.

This clonotype was counted a few times. The rearrangement links TRBV27 to TRBJ2-7; 7 bases are shared with TRBD1. There are 13 residues in the CDR3. Germline CDR1 and CDR2: MNHEY and SMNVEV (reference sequence). Losses at the gene ends were 6 bases for V and 1 base for J; bases not matched to a gene: 3. The CDR3 nucleotides are TGTGCCAGCAGGGTACAGGGGTCCTACGAGCAGTACTTC. Its translation is CASRVQGSYEQYF.

This clonotype was observed at least ten times. V usage is TRBV6-5 and J usage is TRBJ2-4; 8 nucleotides line up with TRBD1. The CDR3 runs 15 residues. The V and J ends lost 0 bases and 7 bases, in that order; junction bases with no gene match: 5. Germline V lookup: CDR1 MNHEY, CDR2 SVGAGI. The CDR3 bases are TGTGCCAGCAGTTACTCCGACAGGGGAAGGAACATTCAGTACTTC. Residues: CASSYSDRGRNIQYF.

The chain employs TRBV19 and TRBJ1-2, with TRBD1 matching over 7 bases. Germline V lookup: CDR1 LNHDA, CDR2 SQIVND (reference sequence). The V and J ends lost 9 bases and 9 bases, in that order; junction bases with no gene match: 10. The CDR3 has 12 amino acids. CDR3 coding DNA: TGTGCCAGCGCCCGGGACAGTCGAAGCTACACCTTC. Residues: CASARDSRSYTF.

There are many counts of this clonotype. The chain couples TRBV5-5 to TRBJ2-1, with a tentative D call TRBD2 (5 bases). CDR1 and CDR2 from the germline V gene are SGHKS and YYEKEE (reference sequence). CDR3 length equals 18 residues. Trimming shortened V by 1 base and J by 0 bases, and 17 bases separated the two germline ends. CDR3 in amino acids: CASSLNVRGYSSYNEQFF. The CDR3 DNA reads as TGTGCCAGCAGCTTGAACGTTCGAGGGTATAGCTCCTACAATGAGCAGTTCTTC.

This clonotype was picked up a small number of times. The V gene is TRBV6-2 or TRBV6-3, the J gene TRBJ2-3; the D is unclear. V dropped 1 base and J dropped 2 bases, with 19 bases sitting between them. Germline V gene lookup returns CDR1 MNHEY and CDR2 SVGEGT. The CDR3 loop spans 18 amino acids. The chain's CDR3 is CASSYYLIRLLSTDTQYF. CDR3 bases: TGTGCCAGCAGTTACTATTTAATACGACTGCTCTCCACAGATACGCAGTATTTT.

This clonotype was detected only a few times. The rearrangement links TRBV18 to TRBJ2-6; 7 positions agree with TRBD1. CDR1 is KGHSH, CDR2 LQKENI, per germline. J lost 0 bases, V lost 3 bases, and 2 bases had no gene match. The CDR3 is made up of 16 amino acids. The CDR3 DNA sequence: TGTGCCAGCTCACCCAGACAGGGCTCTGGGGCCAACGTCCTGACTTTC. Residues: CASSPRQGSGANVLTF.

This clonotype came up many times. The genes are TRBV12-3 or TRBV12-4 and TRBJ1-6; 7 nucleotides match TRBD1. The trim removed 4 bases at V and 7 bases at J, leaving 7 bases unmatched. There are 15 residues in the CDR3. The CDR3: CASSSNRQGNSPLHF. The CDR3, as DNA: TGTGCCAGCAGTTCCAACCGACAGGGAAATTCACCCCTCCACTTT.

In its sample, this clonotype was seen many times. The J gene is TRBJ1-4, the V gene TRBV11-2; D unclear. Germline V gene sequence: CDR1 SGHAT, CDR2 FQNNGV. The CDR3 length is 13 residues. V was trimmed by 1 base and J by 14 bases, leaving 14 bases between them. The CDR3 here is CASSLAHYESLFF. The CDR3 DNA sequence: TGTGCCAGCAGCTTAGCGCATTATGAAAGTCTGTTTTTT. The full variable domain, rest sourced from reference TRBV11-2 and TRBJ1-4, is EAGVAQSPRYKIIEKRQSVAFWCNPISGHATLYWYQQILGQGPKLLIQFQNNGVVDDSQLPKDRFSAERLKGVDSTLKIQPAKLEDSAVYLCASSLAHYESLFFGSGTQLSVL.

This clonotype was counted many times. The rearrangement joins TRBV12-3 or TRBV12-4 to TRBJ1-4; 8 nucleotides agree with TRBD1. V dropped 5 bases and J dropped 2; count of bases not matched to a gene: 4. This CDR3 comprises 15 residues. The chain's CDR3 is CASSPRQGTNEKLFF. CDR3 nucleotides: TGTGCCAGCAGTCCCCGACAGGGGACTAATGAAAAACTGTTTTTT.

This clonotype was picked up many times. The genes are TRBV12-3 or TRBV12-4 and TRBJ1-3; no clear D gene. CDR3 length: 14 amino acids. Trimming pared 0 bases from V and 0 bases from J, leaving 3 bases between. The CDR3, as DNA: TGTGCCAGCAGTTTAGCTAGCTCTGGAAACACCATATATTTT. It specifies CASSLASSGNTIYF.

This chain joins TRBV11-2 and TRBJ2-7, with TRBD2 matching 16 bases. The V and J ends lost 5 bases and 0 bases, in that order; junction bases with no gene match: 10. Germline lookup yields CDR1 SGHAT and CDR2 FQNNGV. This CDR3 is 19 amino acids long. Here the CDR3 reads CASSTAGTSGGGSSYEQYF. The DNA of the CDR3 is TGTGCCAGCAGCACGGCCGGGACTAGCGGGGGGGGCAGCTCCTACGAGCAGTACTTC.

V usage is TRBV19 and J usage is TRBJ2-2; D is possibly TRBD2 (5 bases). The germline V gene encodes CDR1 LNHDA and CDR2 SQIVND (reference sequence). With 3 bases removed from V and 5 bases from J, the gap between germline ends came to 10 bases. This CDR3 is built from 14 residues. The CDR3 spells CASSIPSGTGELFF. The DNA for the CDR3 is TGTGCCAGTAGTATCCCCTCGGGGACCGGGGAGCTGTTTTTT. Full variable domain (missing parts from reference TRBV19 and TRBJ2-2): DGGITQSPKYLFRKEGQNVTLSCEQNLNHDAMYWYRQDPGQGLRLIYYSQIVNDFQKGDIAEGYSVSREKKESFPLTVTSAQKNPTAFYLCASSIPSGTGELFFGEGSRLTVL.

Only a few counts were recorded for this clonotype. The V and J genes are TRBV10-2 and TRBJ2-1; D is unresolved. There are 16 residues in the CDR3. V dropped 1 base and J dropped 4 bases, with 14 bases sitting between them. The germline V gene has CDR1 WSHSY and CDR2 SAAADI. In DNA, the CDR3 is TGCGCCAGCAGTGAGTTTGGACGGGTTATTTACAATGAGCAGTTCTTC. Amino acid sequence: CASSEFGRVIYNEQFF.